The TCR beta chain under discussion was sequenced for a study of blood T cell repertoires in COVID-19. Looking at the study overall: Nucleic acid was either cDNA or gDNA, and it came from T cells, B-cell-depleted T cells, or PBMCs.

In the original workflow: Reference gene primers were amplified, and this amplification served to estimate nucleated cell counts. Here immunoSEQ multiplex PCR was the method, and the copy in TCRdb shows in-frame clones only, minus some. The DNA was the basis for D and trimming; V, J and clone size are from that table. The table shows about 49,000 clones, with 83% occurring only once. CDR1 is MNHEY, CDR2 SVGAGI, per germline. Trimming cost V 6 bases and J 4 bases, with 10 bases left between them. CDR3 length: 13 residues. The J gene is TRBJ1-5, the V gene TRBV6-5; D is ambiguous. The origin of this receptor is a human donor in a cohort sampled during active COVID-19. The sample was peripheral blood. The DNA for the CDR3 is TGTGCCAGCAGAGAGGAGCTAAATCAGCCCCAGCATTTT. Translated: CASREELNQPQHF.